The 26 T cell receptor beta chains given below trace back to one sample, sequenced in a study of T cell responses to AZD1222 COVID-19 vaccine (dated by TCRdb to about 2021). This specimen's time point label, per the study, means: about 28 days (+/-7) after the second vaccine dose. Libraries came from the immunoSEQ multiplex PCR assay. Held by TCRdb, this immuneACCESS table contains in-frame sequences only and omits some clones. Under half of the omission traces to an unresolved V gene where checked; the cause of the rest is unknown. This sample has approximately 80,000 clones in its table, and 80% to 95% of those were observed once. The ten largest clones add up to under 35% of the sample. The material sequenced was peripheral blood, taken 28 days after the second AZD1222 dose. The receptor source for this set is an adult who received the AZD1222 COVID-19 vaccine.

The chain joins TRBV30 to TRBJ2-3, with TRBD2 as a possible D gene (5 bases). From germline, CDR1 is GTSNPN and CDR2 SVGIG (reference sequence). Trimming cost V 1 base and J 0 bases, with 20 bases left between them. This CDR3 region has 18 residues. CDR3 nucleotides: TGTGCCTGGAGTGATAGTCCCCGGGATATAGCTAGCACAGATACGCAGTATTTT. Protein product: CAWSDSPRDIASTDTQYF.

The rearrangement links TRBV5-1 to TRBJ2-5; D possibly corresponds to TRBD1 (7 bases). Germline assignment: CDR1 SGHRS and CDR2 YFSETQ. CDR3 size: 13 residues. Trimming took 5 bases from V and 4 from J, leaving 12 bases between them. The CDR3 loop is CASRRQGGETQYF. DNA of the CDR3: TGCGCCAGCAGAAGACAGGGAGGAGAGACCCAGTACTTC.

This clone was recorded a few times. DNA for the CDR3: TGTGCCAGCAGCCCCTATCTAGCGGGAGGTAACGAGCAGTACTTC. Its translation is CASSPYLAGGNEQYF. This rearrangement joins TRBV7-2 to TRBJ2-7; 11 nucleotides match TRBD2. In germline, CDR1 is SGHTA, CDR2 FQGNSA. V lost 5 bases to trimming and J lost 5 bases; unmatched junction nucleotides: 8. The CDR3 has 15 residues.

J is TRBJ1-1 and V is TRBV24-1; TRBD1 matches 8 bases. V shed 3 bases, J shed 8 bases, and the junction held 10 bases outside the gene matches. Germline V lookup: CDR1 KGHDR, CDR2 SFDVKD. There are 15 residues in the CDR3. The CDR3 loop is CATSDPKDRVGEAFF. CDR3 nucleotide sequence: TGTGCCACCAGTGATCCAAAGGACAGGGTCGGGGAAGCTTTCTTT.

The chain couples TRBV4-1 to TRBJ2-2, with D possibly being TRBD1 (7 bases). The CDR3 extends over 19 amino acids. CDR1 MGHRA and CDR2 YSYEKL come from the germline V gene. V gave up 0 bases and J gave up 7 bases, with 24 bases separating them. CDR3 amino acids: CASSQDLMRGRGNDGELFF. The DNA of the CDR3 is TGCGCCAGCAGCCAAGATTTGATGAGGGGGCGCGGGAATGACGGGGAGCTGTTTTTT.

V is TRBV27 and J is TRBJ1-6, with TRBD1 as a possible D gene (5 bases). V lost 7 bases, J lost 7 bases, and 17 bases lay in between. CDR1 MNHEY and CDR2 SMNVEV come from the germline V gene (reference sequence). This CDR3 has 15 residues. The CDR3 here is CASNPTARLNSPLHF. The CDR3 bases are TGTGCCAGCAACCCGACAGCTAGATTGAATTCACCCCTCCACTTT.

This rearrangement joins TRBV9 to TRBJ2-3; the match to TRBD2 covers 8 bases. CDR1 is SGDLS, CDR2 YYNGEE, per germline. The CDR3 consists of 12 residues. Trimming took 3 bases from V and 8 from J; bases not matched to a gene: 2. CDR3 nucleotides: TGTGCCAGCAGCGCCACTAGCGGTACGCAGTATTTT. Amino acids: CASSATSGTQYF.

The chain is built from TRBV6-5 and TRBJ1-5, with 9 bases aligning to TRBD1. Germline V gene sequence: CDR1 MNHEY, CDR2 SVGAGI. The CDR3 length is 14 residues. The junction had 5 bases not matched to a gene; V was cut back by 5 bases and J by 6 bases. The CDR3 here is CASSTGQGVQPQHF. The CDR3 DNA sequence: TGTGCCAGCAGTACGGGACAGGGCGTTCAGCCCCAGCATTTT.

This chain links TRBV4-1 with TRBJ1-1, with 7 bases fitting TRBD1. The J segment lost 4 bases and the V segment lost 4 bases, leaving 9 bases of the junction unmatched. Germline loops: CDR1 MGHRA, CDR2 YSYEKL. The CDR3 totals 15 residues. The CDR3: CASSRDDRVGTEAFF. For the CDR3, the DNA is TGCGCCAGCAGCCGAGATGACAGGGTCGGCACTGAAGCTTTCTTT.

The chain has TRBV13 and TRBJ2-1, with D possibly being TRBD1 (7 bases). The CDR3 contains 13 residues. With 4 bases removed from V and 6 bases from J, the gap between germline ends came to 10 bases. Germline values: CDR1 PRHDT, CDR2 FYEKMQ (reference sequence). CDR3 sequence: CASSSGGGNEQFF. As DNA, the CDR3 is TGTGCCAGCAGCTCAGGGGGAGGCAATGAGCAGTTCTTC.

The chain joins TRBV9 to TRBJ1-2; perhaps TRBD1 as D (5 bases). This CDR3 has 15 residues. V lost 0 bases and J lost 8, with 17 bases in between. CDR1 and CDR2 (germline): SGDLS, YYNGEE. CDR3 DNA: TGTGCCAGCAGCGTAGGTATCAGGGCGGGGGACGGCTACACCTTC. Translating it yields CASSVGIRAGDGYTF.

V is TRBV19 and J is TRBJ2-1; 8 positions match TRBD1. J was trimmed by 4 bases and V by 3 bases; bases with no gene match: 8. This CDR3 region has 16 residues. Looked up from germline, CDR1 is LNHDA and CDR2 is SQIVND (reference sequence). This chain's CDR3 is CASSIRQGARYNEQFF. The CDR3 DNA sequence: TGTGCCAGTAGTATCCGCCAGGGGGCTCGATACAATGAGCAGTTCTTC. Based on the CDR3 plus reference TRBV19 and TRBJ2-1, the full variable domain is DGGITQSPKYLFRKEGQNVTLSCEQNLNHDAMYWYRQDPGQGLRLIYYSQIVNDFQKGDIAEGYSVSREKKESFPLTVTSAQKNPTAFYLCASSIRQGARYNEQFFGPGTRLTVL.

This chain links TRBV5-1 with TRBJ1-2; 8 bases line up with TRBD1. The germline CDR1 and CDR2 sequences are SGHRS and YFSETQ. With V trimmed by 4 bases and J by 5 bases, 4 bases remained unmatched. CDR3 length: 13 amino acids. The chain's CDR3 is CASSLGQDYGYTF. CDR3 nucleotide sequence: TGCGCCAGCAGCCTGGGACAGGATTATGGCTACACCTTC.

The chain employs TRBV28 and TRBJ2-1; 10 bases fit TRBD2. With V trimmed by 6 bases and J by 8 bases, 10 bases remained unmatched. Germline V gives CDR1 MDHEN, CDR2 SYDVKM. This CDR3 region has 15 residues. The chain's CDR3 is CASSSTSGKIDEQFF. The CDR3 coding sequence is TGTGCCAGCAGCTCAACTAGCGGGAAGATCGATGAGCAGTTCTTC.

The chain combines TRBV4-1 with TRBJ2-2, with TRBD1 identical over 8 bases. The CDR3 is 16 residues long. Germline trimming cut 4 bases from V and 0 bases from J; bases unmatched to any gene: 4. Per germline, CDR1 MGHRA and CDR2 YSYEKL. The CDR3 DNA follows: TGCGCCAGCAGCCTCGGACAGGGAGCGAACACCGGGGAGCTGTTTTTT. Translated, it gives CASSLGQGANTGELFF.

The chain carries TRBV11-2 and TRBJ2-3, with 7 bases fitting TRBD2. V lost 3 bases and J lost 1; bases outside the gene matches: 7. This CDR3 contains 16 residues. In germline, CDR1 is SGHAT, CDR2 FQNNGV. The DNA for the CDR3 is TGTGCCAGCAGCTTCTCCCCTAGCGGTGGCACAGATACGCAGTATTTT. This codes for CASSFSPSGGTDTQYF.

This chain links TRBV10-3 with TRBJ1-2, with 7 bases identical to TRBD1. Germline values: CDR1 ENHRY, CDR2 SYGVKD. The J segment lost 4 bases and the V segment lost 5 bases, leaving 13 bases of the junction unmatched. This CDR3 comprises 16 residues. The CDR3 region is CAISNTGTATFYGYTF. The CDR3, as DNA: TGTGCCATCAGTAACACCGGGACAGCTACCTTCTATGGCTACACCTTC.

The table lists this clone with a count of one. The CDR3 region is CASGNSWDSSYEQYF. As DNA, the CDR3 is TGTGCCAGCGGTAACTCCTGGGACAGCTCCTACGAGCAGTACTTC. The chain combines TRBV6-5 with TRBJ2-7, with 7 bases aligning to TRBD1. This CDR3 contains 15 residues. Germline loops: CDR1 MNHEY, CDR2 SVGAGI. The trim removed 8 bases at V and 0 bases at J, leaving 10 bases unmatched.

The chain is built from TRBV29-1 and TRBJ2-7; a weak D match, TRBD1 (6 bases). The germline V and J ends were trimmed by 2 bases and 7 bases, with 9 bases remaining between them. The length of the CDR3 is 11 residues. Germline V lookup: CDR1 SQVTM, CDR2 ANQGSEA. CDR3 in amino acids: CSVELTGEQYF. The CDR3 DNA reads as TGCAGCGTTGAACTTACAGGGGAGCAGTACTTC.

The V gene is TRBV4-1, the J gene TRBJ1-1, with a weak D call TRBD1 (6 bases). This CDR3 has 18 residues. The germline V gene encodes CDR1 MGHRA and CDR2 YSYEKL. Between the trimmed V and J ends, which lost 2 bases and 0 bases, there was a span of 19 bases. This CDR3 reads CASSQSTGRTFLNTEAFF. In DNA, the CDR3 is TGCGCCAGCAGCCAATCGACAGGCCGCACCTTTTTGAACACTGAAGCTTTCTTT.

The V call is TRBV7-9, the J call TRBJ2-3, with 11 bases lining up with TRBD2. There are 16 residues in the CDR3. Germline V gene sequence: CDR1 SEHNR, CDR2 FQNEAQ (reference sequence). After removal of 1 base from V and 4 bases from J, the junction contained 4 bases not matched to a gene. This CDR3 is CASSLGLAGPADTQYF. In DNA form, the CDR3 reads TGTGCCAGCAGCTTAGGACTAGCGGGGCCGGCAGATACGCAGTATTTT.

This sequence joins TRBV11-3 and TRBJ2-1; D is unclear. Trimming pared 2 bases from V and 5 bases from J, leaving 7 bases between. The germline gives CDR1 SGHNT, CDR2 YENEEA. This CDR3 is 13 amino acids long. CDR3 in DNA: TGTGCCAGCAGCTTAAACTTACACAATGAGCAGTTCTTC. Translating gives CASSLNLHNEQFF.

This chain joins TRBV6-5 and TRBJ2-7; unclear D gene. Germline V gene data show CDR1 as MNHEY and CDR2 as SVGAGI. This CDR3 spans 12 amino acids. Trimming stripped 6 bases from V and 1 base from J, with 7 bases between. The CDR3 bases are TGTGCCAGCAGAGCTAGTTCCTACGAGCAGTACTTC. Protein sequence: CASRASSYEQYF.

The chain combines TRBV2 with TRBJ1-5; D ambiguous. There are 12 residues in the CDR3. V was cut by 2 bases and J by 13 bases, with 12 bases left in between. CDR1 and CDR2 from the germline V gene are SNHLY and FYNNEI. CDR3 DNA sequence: TGTGCCAGCAGTGAAATTCTAACATGGCAGCATTTT. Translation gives CASSEILTWQHF.

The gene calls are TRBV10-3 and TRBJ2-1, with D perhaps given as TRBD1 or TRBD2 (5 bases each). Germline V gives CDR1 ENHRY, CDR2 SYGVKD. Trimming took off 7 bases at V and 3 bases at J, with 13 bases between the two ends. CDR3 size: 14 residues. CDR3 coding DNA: TGTGCCATCACCGAAGGGACCATCTACAATGAGCAGTTCTTC. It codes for CAITEGTIYNEQFF.

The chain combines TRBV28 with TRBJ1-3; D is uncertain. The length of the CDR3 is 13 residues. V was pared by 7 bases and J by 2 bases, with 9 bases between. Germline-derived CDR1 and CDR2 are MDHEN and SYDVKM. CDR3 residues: CASTPVAGNTIYF. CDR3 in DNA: TGTGCCAGCACCCCCGTGGCTGGAAACACCATATATTTT.